This T cell receptor beta chain was retrieved from a study of metastatic and nonmetastatic thyroid tumors. Across the study: Thyroid patients, malignant and benign, had repertoires compared across blood and tumor or nodule tissue. Study-level points and caveats: Significantly greater TCR beta diversity was reportedly found in malignant thyroid tumors than in benign nodules (in blood and tumor).

Thyroid surgery was preceded by no treatment in any patient. Within the sample, this clone is medium-sized. Its specificity is not known. The authors' processing: Construction of a distant-metastasis classifier for papillary thyroid cancer relied on CDR3 differences across clinicopathological groups. TCRdb re-analyzed the PCR reads using MiXCR. In this record, the V and J calls reflect TCRdb's handling and not the investigators' own analysis. The top ten clones hold 15% to 20% of a sample with tens of thousands of clones, around 26% of them seen once. The germline V gene encodes CDR1 ENHRY and CDR2 SYGVKD. The CDR3 covers 15 residues. V lost 4 bases, J lost 6 bases, and 19 bases lay in between.

This receptor was identified in a male donor with papillary thyroid cancer or a benign thyroid nodule (not recorded which). Some clones in this sample may be carry-over from other donors' samples. The chain employs TRBV10-3 and TRBJ2-7, with a tentative D call TRBD1 (6 bases). Sequenced: blood. The CDR3 region has the DNA TGTGCCATCAGTGGAAGACAGGAACCTACTAGCGAGCAGTACTTC. Translation: CAISGRQEPTSEQYF.